This TCR beta chain was captured in a study of blood T cell repertoires in COVID-19. Turning to the study itself: The United States, Italy and Spain supplied acute and convalescent COVID-19 samples. Sample material is recorded as cDNA or gDNA derived from T cells, B-cell-depleted T cells, or PBMCs.

This CDR3 is built from 13 residues. V was clipped by 3 bases and J by 5 bases; unmatched bases: 6. Germline CDR1 and CDR2: DFQATT and SNEGSKA (reference sequence). Authors' processing steps: Reference gene primer amplification yielded estimated nucleated cell counts. TCRdb's table, derived via immunoSEQ multiplex PCR, lists solely in-frame clones and lacks some. D and trimming were read from the DNA, whereas the V and J calls and clone size are those reported in that table. The table includes around 170,000 clones, roughly 90% detected once. The source of this sequence is a man in his 60s with acute or convalescent COVID-19. The chain uses TRBV20-1 and TRBJ1-1, with 7 bases identical to TRBD1. Sequencing was carried out using peripheral blood. The CDR3 DNA sequence: TGCAGTGCTAGTAGGAACAGGGGAACTGAAGCTTTCTTT. Its protein product is CSASRNRGTEAFF.